A single sample gave rise to the 10 T cell receptor beta chains below, sequenced in a study of cytomegalovirus exposure and HLA in healthy donors. The PCR employed 60 Vbeta primers together with 13 Jbeta primers. The assay was immunoSEQ multiplex PCR, and TCRdb's table has in-frame clones only and misses some. The data hold about 220,000 clones, with around 80% observed a single time. The sequencing sample was made of PBMCs. These receptors all come from a woman aged 40 to 55 in good health and CMV-seropositive.

This rearrangement joins TRBV7-9 to TRBJ2-1; 15 positions match TRBD2. The CDR3 totals 19 residues. Unmatched junction bases numbered 8, after V lost 5 bases and J lost 0 bases. Per the germline V gene, CDR1 is SEHNR and CDR2 is FQNEAQ (reference sequence). CDR3 sequence reads: CASSPRTSGRASSYNEQFF. The DNA for the CDR3 is TGTGCCAGCAGCCCTCGGACTAGCGGGAGGGCTTCCTCCTACAATGAGCAGTTCTTC.

The chain combines TRBV4-1 with TRBJ2-2; 7 nucleotides line up with TRBD2. Germline CDR1 and CDR2: MGHRA and YSYEKL. V was pared by 0 bases and J by 0 bases, with 4 bases of the junction left unmatched. The CDR3 length is 17 residues. The CDR3 sequence is CASSQEASGANTGELFF. The CDR3 DNA follows: TGCGCCAGCAGCCAAGAGGCTAGCGGCGCGAACACCGGGGAGCTGTTTTTT.

This clone was seen a handful of times. The chain carries TRBV4-1 and TRBJ1-5; the match to TRBD1 covers 7 bases. CDR3 length: 13 residues. V lost 5 bases, J lost 6 bases, and 4 bases stayed unmatched. Per the germline V gene, CDR1 is MGHRA and CDR2 is YSYEKL. The CDR3 here is CASSDRDAQPQHF. CDR3 in DNA: TGCGCCAGCAGCGACAGGGATGCTCAGCCCCAGCATTTT.

This clone occurred a few times. This rearrangement joins TRBV10-3 to TRBJ2-6; TRBD1 is a possible D gene (5 bases). This CDR3 comprises 16 residues. Germline V gene data show CDR1 as ENHRY and CDR2 as SYGVKD. Trimming removed 3 bases from V and 1 base from J, with 10 bases in between. The CDR3 protein is CAISDGAGSGANVLTF. CDR3 coding DNA: TGTGCCATCAGTGATGGGGCAGGGTCTGGGGCCAACGTCCTGACTTTC.

The genes are TRBV4-3 and TRBJ1-3; no clear D. Deletions cut 0 bases from V and 4 bases from J, with 10 bases between. The germline V gene has CDR1 LGHNA and CDR2 YSLEER. The CDR3 covers 15 residues. CDR3 DNA: TGCGCCAGCAGCCAAGATCTAGGCCTCGGAAACACCATATATTTT. This translates into CASSQDLGLGNTIYF.

The rearrangement joins TRBV6-1 to TRBJ2-2, with 9 positions matching TRBD2. The germline gives CDR1 MNHNS, CDR2 SASEGT. V lost 8 bases, J lost 2 bases, and 3 bases stayed unmatched. The CDR3 runs to 14 residues. Written as DNA, the CDR3 is TGTGCCAGCTGTAGCGGGAGAAACACCGGGGAGCTGTTTTTT. Encoded protein: CASCSGRNTGELFF.

The chain employs TRBV7-8 and TRBJ1-3; D unclear. Trimming removed 5 bases at V and 6 bases at J, with 11 bases between. CDR1 is SGHVS and CDR2 is FQNEAQ in the germline V gene. The length of the CDR3 is 13 residues. In nucleotides, the CDR3 is TGTGCCAGCAGCCCCAGACAACCAAACACCATATATTTT. Protein: CASSPRQPNTIYF. The variable domain in full, completed from reference TRBV7-8 and TRBJ1-3, reads GAGVSQSPRYKVAKRGQDVALRCDPISGHVSLFWYQQALGQGPEFLTYFQNEAQLDKSGLPSDRFFAERPEGSVSTLKIQRTQQEDSAVYLCASSPRQPNTIYFGEGSWLTVV.

The V gene is TRBV5-8, the J gene TRBJ2-7; perhaps TRBD2 as D (5 bases). The V and J ends lost 0 bases and 0 bases respectively, with 10 bases between them. Looked up from germline, CDR1 is SGHTS and CDR2 is YDEGEE. The CDR3 is 15 residues long. CDR3 protein: CASSLAVGVSYEQYF. CDR3 coding DNA: TGTGCCAGCAGCTTGGCCGTCGGGGTCTCCTACGAGCAGTACTTC.

This clone was counted a single time. V and J are TRBV13 and TRBJ1-5, with a weak D call TRBD1 (5 bases). The CDR3 is 14 amino acids. Germline CDR1 reads PRHDT; CDR2 reads FYEKMQ (reference sequence). V lost 0 bases to trimming and J lost 6 bases, with 9 bases between them. CDR3 protein: CASSLGGARQPQHF. The CDR3 DNA is TGTGCCAGCAGCTTAGGAGGGGCGCGTCAGCCCCAGCATTTT.

This chain links TRBV2 with TRBJ1-2; D is possibly TRBD1 (5 bases). Trimming took 2 bases from V and 7 from J, leaving 11 bases between them. This CDR3 is built from 13 residues. CDR1 SNHLY and CDR2 FYNNEI come from the germline V gene. This CDR3 reads CASSESPGFGYTF. The CDR3 nucleotides read TGTGCCAGCAGTGAATCCCCAGGGTTTGGCTACACCTTC.